The 9 T cell receptor beta chains below were found in one sample sequenced in a study of glioma-infiltrating T cells after dendritic cell vaccination. Profiling relied on immunoSEQ multiplex PCR, and the TCRdb table lists in-frame clones only, not all of them. The sample holds more than 85,000 clones, nearly 90% seen once. The sample's time point: after dendritic cell vaccination, including at tumor progression/relapse. The sample here was blood, taken after dendritic cell vaccination. These receptors all come from a human donor with glioblastoma.

The CDR3 DNA reads TGTGCCATCAGTGAGGGTGGACAGGGCTATGGCTACACCTTC. This translates into CAISEGGQGYGYTF. The chain joins TRBV10-3 to TRBJ1-2; 8 positions agree with TRBD1. Trimming removed 2 bases from V and 4 bases from J; junction bases left unmatched: 3. CDR3 length: 14 amino acids. Germline loops: CDR1 ENHRY, CDR2 SYGVKD.

This rearrangement joins TRBV30 to TRBJ2-7; TRBD2 aligns across 10 bases. The V segment lost 3 bases and the J segment 0 bases; nucleotides outside the gene matches: 8. CDR1 and CDR2 (germline): GTSNPN, SVGIG (reference sequence). The CDR3 has 16 residues. CDR3 sequence: CAWRKAGGRSSYEQYF. CDR3 coding DNA: TGTGCCTGGAGAAAAGCGGGGGGGCGGTCCTCCTACGAGCAGTACTTC.

A single count supports this clone. This rearrangement joins TRBV7-9 to TRBJ1-1; possible D gene TRBD1, 6 bases. CDR1 is SEHNR and CDR2 is FQNEAQ in the germline V gene (reference sequence). Between the trimmed V and J ends, which lost 0 bases and 5 bases, there was a span of 13 bases. The CDR3 loop spans 15 amino acids. The CDR3 nucleotides read TGTGCCAGCAGCTTAGCAGGGGGGGCCGCGACTGAAGCTTTCTTT. It yields the protein CASSLAGGAATEAFF.

Only one count was recorded for this clone. The chain carries TRBV12-5 and TRBJ1-5; D is unresolved. This CDR3 has 13 residues. Trimming pared 6 bases from V and 3 bases from J, leaving 9 bases between. Germline CDR1 is LGHNT and CDR2 is FRNRAP. The CDR3 protein is CASGAGYNQPQHF. The CDR3 DNA is TGTGCTAGTGGAGCAGGTTACAATCAGCCCCAGCATTTT.

CDR3 residues: CASSQDPGTVYGYTF. The CDR3 DNA reads TGCGCCAGCAGCCAAGATCCCGGGACAGTCTATGGCTACACCTTC. The V gene is TRBV4-1, the J gene TRBJ1-2; TRBD1 matches at 7 bases. Germline CDR1 and CDR2: MGHRA and YSYEKL. This CDR3 spans 15 amino acids. The V gene end was trimmed by 0 bases and the J gene end by 4 bases; junction bases not matched to a gene: 5.

The chain recombines TRBV29-1 with TRBJ2-1; TRBD2 agrees at 11 bases. The V gene end was trimmed by 5 bases and the J gene end by 5 bases; junction bases not matched to a gene: 8. The CDR3 runs to 15 residues. The germline V gene encodes CDR1 SQVTM and CDR2 ANQGSEA. DNA of the CDR3: TGCAGCGTTCGTCGAAAGGGACTAGCGGACAATGAGCAGTTCTTC. Protein sequence: CSVRRKGLADNEQFF.

The V gene is TRBV4-1, the J gene TRBJ1-4; D might be TRBD1 (5 bases). CDR1 MGHRA and CDR2 YSYEKL come from the germline V gene. The CDR3 totals 16 residues. The V gene lost 0 bases and the J gene lost 1 base, with 9 bases spanning the gap. The CDR3 reads CASSQEKGRTNEKLFF. DNA of the CDR3: TGCGCCAGCAGCCAAGAAAAGGGGCGAACTAATGAAAAACTGTTTTTT.

V usage is TRBV5-1 and J usage is TRBJ1-4, with D possibly being TRBD1 (5 bases). This CDR3 contains 18 residues. Germline loops: CDR1 SGHRS, CDR2 YFSETQ. V was shortened by 1 base and J by 5 bases, with 21 bases between the two germline ends. DNA of the CDR3: TGCGCCAGCAGCTTGTGGGGACTTCAAGGCCCACGAAATGAAAAACTGTTTTTT. Protein product: CASSLWGLQGPRNEKLFF.

This chain links TRBV9 with TRBJ2-1, with D unclear. CDR3 length: 15 residues. V was trimmed by 4 bases and J by 0 bases, leaving 11 bases between them. The germline V gene has CDR1 SGDLS and CDR2 YYNGEE. The CDR3 sequence: CASSTTPDSYNEQFF. The CDR3 nucleotides are TGTGCCAGCAGCACGACACCTGACTCCTACAATGAGCAGTTCTTC.